This TCR beta chain was sequenced during a study of T-cell memory formation after mild COVID-19. Study-wide points: That cross-reactive memory joined was suggested by some responding clones appearing in pre-infection memory.

Regarding this clonotype: The target antigen is unknown.

TCRdb called the 5' RACE reads again in MiXCR, with one record for every CDR3 protein. Of 450,000 to 650,000 distinct CDR3 sequences listed, about 20% are singletons. The V end was cut by 5 bases, the J end by 4 bases, with 18 bases between. This CDR3 comprises 16 residues. The sample taken for sequencing was PBMCs or a T cell subset sorted from them (not recorded which). The TCR was taken from an adult woman who had mild COVID-19 (a few samples of this study predate the infection). Cell type and time point are not known. The chain uses TRBV12-3 or TRBV12-4 and TRBJ1-5; no definite D call. This CDR3 is CASSPVGVGGNQPQHF. As DNA, the CDR3 is TGTGCCAGCAGTCCGGTGGGAGTGGGAGGGAATCAGCCCCAGCATTTT.